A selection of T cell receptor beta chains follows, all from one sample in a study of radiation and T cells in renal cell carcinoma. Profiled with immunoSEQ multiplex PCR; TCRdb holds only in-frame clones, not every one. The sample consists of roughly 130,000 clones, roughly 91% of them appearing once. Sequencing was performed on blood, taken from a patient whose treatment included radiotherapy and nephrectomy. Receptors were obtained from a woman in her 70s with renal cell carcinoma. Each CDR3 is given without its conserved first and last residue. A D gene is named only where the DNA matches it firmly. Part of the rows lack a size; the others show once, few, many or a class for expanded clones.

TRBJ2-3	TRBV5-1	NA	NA	ASSRAGQHTDTQY
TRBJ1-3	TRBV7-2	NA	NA	ASSLGGGNTIY
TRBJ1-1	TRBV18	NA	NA	ASSPGARGVLNTEAF
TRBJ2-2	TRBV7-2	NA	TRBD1	ASSLVTGGAGTGELF
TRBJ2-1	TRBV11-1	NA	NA	ASSVEGRSSYNEQF
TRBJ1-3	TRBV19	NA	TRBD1	ASSPDRTGNTIY
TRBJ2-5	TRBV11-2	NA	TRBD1	ASSLGETGGVETQY
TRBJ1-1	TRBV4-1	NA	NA	ASSQESDIQDTEAF
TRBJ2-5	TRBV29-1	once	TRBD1	SVEDLDRGRTQY
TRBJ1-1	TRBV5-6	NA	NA	ASTIGFAEAF
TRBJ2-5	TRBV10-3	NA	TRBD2	AIRRGGGRGLETQY
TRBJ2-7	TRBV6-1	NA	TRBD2	ATGSTSGGTYEQY
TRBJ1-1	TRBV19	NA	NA	ASSRPYTEAF
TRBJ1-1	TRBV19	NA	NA	ASTSVQTNTEAF
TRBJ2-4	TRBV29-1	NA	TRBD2	SVEALAGGPAKNIQY
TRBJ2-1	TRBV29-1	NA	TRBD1	SGNRGKLYNEQF
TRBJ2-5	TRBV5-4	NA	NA	ASSLGVPTQTQY
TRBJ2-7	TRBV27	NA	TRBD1	ASSLTGKGQY
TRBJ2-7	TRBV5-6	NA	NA	ASSLRESYEQY